This T cell receptor (beta chain) comes out of a study of T cell responses to AZD1222 COVID-19 vaccine. Study at large: Researchers grouped second doses given at about 4 or about 12 weeks into one pool.

This table comes from immunoSEQ multiplex PCR, and its TCRdb copy is limited to in-frame clones, with some not included. The table lists fewer than 120,000 clones, about 85% of them singletons. Trimming left V 1 base short and J 8 bases short, with 8 bases between. The CDR3 extends over 12 amino acids. CDR1 and CDR2 (germline): LGHNT, FRNRAP. Notes on this clone: No antigen is known for it.

General observations from the study: Sampled repertoires all dated from after the peak T cell response. Epitopes outside B.1.351 and B.1.1.7 mutated regions reportedly drew nearly half of spike TCRs. The CD4 TCRs associated with vaccination extended across spike and predominated at 160-218 and 743-854.

The chain carries TRBV12-5 and TRBJ1-2; D is ambiguous. This TCR was sampled from an adult in good health. The sequences come from peripheral blood, collected on day 0 of AZD1222 vaccination. CDR3 sequence reads: CASGLEGLGYTF. The CDR3 coding sequence is TGTGCTAGTGGTTTGGAGGGTTTAGGCTACACCTTC. Full variable domain (outside the CDR3, taken from reference TRBV12-5 and TRBJ1-2): DARVTQTPRHKVTEMGQEVTMRCQPILGHNTVFWYRQTMMQGLELLAYFRNRAPLDDSGMPKDRFSAEMPDATLATLKIQPSEPRDSAVYFCASGLEGLGYTFGSGTRLTVV.